This T cell receptor beta chain is from a study of OX40 agonist ivuxolimab in advanced cancers. Overall study: Patients received ivuxolimab, an agonistic anti-OX40 (CD134) antibody. Six ivuxolimab dose levels, 0.01 to 10 mg/kg, were given intravenously every 2 weeks. Checkpoint inhibitors had been given previously to roughly 40% of patients.

Sequenced by immunoSEQ multiplex PCR; TCRdb stores in-frame clones only, minus some. Among 60,000 to 90,000 clones listed, about 81% were seen once. This CDR3 spans 16 amino acids. V lost 1 base, J lost 7 bases, and 7 bases stayed unmatched. CDR1 is SGHTA, CDR2 FQGNSA, per germline. The sample here was CD4+ or CD8+ T cells sorted from blood, taken in a trial of the OX40 agonist ivuxolimab. The clonotype was recovered from an adult with an advanced solid tumor such as melanoma, head and neck, liver or kidney cancer. The genes are TRBV7-2 and TRBJ1-6; 7 nucleotides line up with TRBD1. CDR3 region: CASSLGVGQKNSPLHF. CDR3 bases: TGTGCCAGCAGCTTAGGAGTGGGACAGAAGAATTCACCCCTCCACTTT.